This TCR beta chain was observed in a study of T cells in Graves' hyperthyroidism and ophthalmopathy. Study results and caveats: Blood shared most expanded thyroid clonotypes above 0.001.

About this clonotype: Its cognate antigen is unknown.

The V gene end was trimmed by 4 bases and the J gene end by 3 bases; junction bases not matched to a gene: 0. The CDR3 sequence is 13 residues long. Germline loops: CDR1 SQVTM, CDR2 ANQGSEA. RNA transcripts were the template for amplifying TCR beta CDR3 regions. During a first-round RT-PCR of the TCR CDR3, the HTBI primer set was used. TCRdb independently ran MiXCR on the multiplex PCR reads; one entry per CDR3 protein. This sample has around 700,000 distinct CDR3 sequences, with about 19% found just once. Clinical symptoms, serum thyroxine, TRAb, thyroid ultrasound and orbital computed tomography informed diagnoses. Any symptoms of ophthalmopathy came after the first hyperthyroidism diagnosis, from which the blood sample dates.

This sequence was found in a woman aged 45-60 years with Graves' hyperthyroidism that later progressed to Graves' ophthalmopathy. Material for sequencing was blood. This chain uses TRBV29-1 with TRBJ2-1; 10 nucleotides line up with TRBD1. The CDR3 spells CSVGTGGYNEQFF. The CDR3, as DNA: TGCAGCGTTGGGACAGGGGGCTACAATGAGCAGTTCTTC.